This T cell receptor (beta chain) was found in a study of metastatic and nonmetastatic thyroid tumors. TCRdb re-called the PCR reads through MiXCR. Among approximately 30,000 clones listed, about 16% were seen once. V was clipped by 0 bases and J by 4 bases, with 6 bases between them. This CDR3 has 13 residues. Germline values: CDR1 SGDLS, CDR2 YYNGEE. Every patient was untreated before thyroid surgery. This clone showed up many times. The genes are TRBV9 and TRBJ2-3; D is unclear. The specimen was blood. The receptor comes from a male donor with papillary thyroid cancer or a benign thyroid nodule (not recorded which). Some clones in this sample may be carry-over from other donors' samples. The CDR3 DNA reads TGTGCCAGCAGCGTAGAGCACTCAGATACGCAGTATTTT. Protein sequence: CASSVEHSDTQYF.